These T cell receptor beta chains were read from a single sample in a study of cytotoxic CD8 clonotypes in ibrutinib-treated CLL. Here immunoSEQ multiplex PCR was the method, and the copy in TCRdb shows in-frame clones only, minus some. The table records approximately 320,000 clones, 67% of them present only once. This specimen was PBMCs, taken after 36 months of ibrutinib treatment. The receptor source for this set is a human donor with chronic lymphocytic leukemia. Both conserved end residues are part of each CDR3. A D gene is named only where the DNA matches it firmly. Size is stated for part of the rows, as once, few or many counts, or as a class when the clone is expanded.

D,size,V,J,CDR3,DNA
NA,NA,TRBV7-8,TRBJ2-1,CASSLGGPGQFF,TGTGCCAGCAGCTTAGGGGGGCCAGGGCAGTTCTTC
NA,NA,TRBV9,TRBJ1-2,CASSGTLSGYTF,TGTGCCAGCAGCGGGACCCTTAGTGGCTACACCTTC
TRBD2,few,TRBV4-3,TRBJ2-7,CASSQGAGGPYEQYF,TGCGCCAGCAGCCAGGGAGCGGGAGGGCCCTACGAGCAGTACTTC
NA,NA,TRBV11-2,TRBJ2-7,CASSPGAGEYEQYF,TGTGCCAGCAGCCCAGGGGCGGGGGAATACGAGCAGTACTTC
NA,few,TRBV18,TRBJ2-5,CASSEETQYF,TGTGCCAGCTCGGAGGAGACCCAGTACTTC
TRBD1,NA,TRBV4-3,TRBJ1-4,CASSRMTGNEKLFF,TGCGCCAGCAGCCGCATGACAGGGAATGAAAAACTGTTTTTT
NA,NA,TRBV5-1,TRBJ1-2,CASSLANNYGYTF,TGCGCCAGCAGCTTGGCCAATAACTATGGCTACACCTTC
NA,NA,TRBV19,TRBJ2-3,CASKLGIGGTDTQYF,TGTGCCAGCAAATTAGGGATAGGGGGCACAGATACGCAGTATTTT
TRBD1,NA,TRBV6-5,TRBJ2-6,CASSSTGPGANVLTF,TGTGCCAGCAGCTCGACAGGGCCAGGGGCCAACGTCCTGACTTTC
TRBD2,NA,TRBV9,TRBJ2-7,CASSVDLAGVYEQYF,TGTGCCAGCAGCGTAGATCTAGCGGGAGTCTACGAGCAGTACTTC
TRBD1,NA,TRBV7-8,TRBJ2-1,CASSLAGQGRNEQFF,TGTGCCAGCAGCTTAGCGGGACAGGGTCGGAATGAGCAGTTCTTC
TRBD1,NA,TRBV7-6,TRBJ2-3,CASSAGTGGYTDTQYF,TGTGCCAGCAGCGCAGGGACAGGGGGGTACACAGATACGCAGTATTTT
NA,once,TRBV4-2,TRBJ2-1,CASSHWRNEQFF,TGTGCCAGCAGCCATTGGAGGAATGAGCAGTTCTTC